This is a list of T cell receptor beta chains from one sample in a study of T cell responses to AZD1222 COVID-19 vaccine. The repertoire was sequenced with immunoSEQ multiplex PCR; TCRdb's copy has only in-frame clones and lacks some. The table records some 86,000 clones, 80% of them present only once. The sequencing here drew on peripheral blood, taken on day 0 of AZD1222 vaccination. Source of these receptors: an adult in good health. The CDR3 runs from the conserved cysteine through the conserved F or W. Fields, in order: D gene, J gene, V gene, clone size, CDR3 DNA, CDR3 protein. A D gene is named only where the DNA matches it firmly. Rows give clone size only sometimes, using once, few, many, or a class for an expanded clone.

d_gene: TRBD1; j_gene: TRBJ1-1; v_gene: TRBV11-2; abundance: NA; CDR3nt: TGTGCCAGCAGCTTTCCCAGGGGGCGGGGGAATGCCCCTGAAGCTTTCTTT; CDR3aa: CASSFPRGRGNAPEAFF
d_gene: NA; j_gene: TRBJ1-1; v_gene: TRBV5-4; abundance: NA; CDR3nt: TGTGCCAGCAGCTTGGGATCTCAGGGAATAAGGAACACTGAAGCTTTCTTT; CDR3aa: CASSLGSQGIRNTEAFF
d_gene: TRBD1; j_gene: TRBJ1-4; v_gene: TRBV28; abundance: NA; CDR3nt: TGTGCCAGCAGCCCGGACAGGGGGCATAGTAATGAAAAACTGTTTTTT; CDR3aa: CASSPDRGHSNEKLFF
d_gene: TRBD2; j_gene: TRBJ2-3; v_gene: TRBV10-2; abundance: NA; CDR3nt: TGCGCCAGCAGGACCGGGACTAGCGGGGGTAGGGGTACGCAGTATTTT; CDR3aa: CASRTGTSGGRGTQYF
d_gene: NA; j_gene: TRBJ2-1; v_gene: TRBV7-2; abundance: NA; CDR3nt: TGTGCCAGCAGCTTACAAGCTAGTGAGCAGTTCTTC; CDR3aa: CASSLQASEQFF
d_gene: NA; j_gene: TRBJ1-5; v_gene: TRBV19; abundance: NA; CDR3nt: TGTGCCAGTAGTGTACTCGGGGCTCAGCCCCAGCATTTT; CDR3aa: CASSVLGAQPQHF
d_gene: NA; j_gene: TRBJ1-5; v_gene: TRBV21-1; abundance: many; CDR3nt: TGTGCCAGCAGCAAAGACCAGCCCCAGCATTTT; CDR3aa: CASSKDQPQHF
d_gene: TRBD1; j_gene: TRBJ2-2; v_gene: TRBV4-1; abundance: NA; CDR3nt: TGCGCCAGCAGCCCGGACAGGGCGCCCGGGGAGCTGTTTTTT; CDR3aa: CASSPDRAPGELFF
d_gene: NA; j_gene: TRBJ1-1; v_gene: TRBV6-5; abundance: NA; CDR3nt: TGTGCCAGCAGTTCCCGGACTCCCGGGACTGAAGCTTTCTTT; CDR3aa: CASSSRTPGTEAFF
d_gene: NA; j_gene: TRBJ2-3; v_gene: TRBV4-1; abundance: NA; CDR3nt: TGCGCCAGCAGCCAGCAGGGGACAGATACGCAGTATTTT; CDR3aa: CASSQQGTDTQYF
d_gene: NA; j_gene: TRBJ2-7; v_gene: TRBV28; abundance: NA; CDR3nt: TGTGCCAGCAGCCTTCCCGGGGGATACTACGAGCAGTACTTC; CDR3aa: CASSLPGGYYEQYF
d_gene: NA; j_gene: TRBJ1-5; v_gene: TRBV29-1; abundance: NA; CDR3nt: TGCAGCGTTCAGACAGGAGGCAATCAGCCCCAGCATTTT; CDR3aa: CSVQTGGNQPQHF
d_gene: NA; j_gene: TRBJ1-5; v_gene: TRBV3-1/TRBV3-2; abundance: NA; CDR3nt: TGTGCCAGCAGCCAAGGGGTTAGCAATCAGCCCCAGCATTTT; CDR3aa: CASSQGVSNQPQHF
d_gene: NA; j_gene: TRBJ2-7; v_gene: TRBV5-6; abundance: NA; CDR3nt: TGTGCCAGCAGCTTGGGGGCAGGGGCCGTTTCCTACGAGCAGTACTTC; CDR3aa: CASSLGAGAVSYEQYF
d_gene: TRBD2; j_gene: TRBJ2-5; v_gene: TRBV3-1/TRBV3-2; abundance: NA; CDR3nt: TGTGCCAGCAGCCTCCCGCTTGGACTAGCGGGGGGGCTGCGGGAGACCCAGTACTTC; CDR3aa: CASSLPLGLAGGLRETQYF
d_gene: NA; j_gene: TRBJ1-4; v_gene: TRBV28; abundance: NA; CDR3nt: TGTGCCAGCAGAGTTTCCGGGGCTGGGGCTAATGAAAAACTGTTTTTT; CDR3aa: CASRVSGAGANEKLFF
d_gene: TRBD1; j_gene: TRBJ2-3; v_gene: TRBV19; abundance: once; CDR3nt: TGTGCCAGTAGCACAGGGGGCGGCCTCACAGATACGCAGTATTTT; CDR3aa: CASSTGGGLTDTQYF
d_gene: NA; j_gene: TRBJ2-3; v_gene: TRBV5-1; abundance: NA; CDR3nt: TGCGCCAGCAGCTCGACGAGCCCAGATACGCAGTATTTT; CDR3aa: CASSSTSPDTQYF
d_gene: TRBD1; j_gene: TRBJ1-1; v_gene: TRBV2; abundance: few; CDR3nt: TGTGCCAGCACCCCGGGACAGCTGAACACTGAAGCTTTCTTT; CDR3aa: CASTPGQLNTEAFF
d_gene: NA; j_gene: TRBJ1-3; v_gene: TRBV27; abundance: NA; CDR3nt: TGTGCCAGCACATCCCTGGGGACTGGAAACACCATATATTTT; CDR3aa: CASTSLGTGNTIYF
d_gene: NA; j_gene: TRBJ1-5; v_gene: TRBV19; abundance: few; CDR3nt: TGTGCCACCCGTAATCGGCAGGGTGGCAATCAGCCCCAGCATTTT; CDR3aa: CATRNRQGGNQPQHF
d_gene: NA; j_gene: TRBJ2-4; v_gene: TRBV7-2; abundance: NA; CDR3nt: TGTGCCAGCACCAATGACAGGAGAAACATTCAGTACTTC; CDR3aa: CASTNDRRNIQYF
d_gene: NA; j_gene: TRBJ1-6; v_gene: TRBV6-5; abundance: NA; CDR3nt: TGTGCCAGCAGAAGATCCATAGGGGCACCCCTCCACTTT; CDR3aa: CASRRSIGAPLHF
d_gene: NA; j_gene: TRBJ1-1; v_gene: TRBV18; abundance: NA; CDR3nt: TGTGCCAGCTCACCGTCGGCGAGAAACACTGAAGCTTTCTTT; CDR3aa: CASSPSARNTEAFF
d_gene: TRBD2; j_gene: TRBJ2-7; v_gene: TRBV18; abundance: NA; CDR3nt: TGTGCCAGCTCACCGCGGACTAGCGGGGGGTCGAGCTCCTACGAGCAGTACTTC; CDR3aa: CASSPRTSGGSSSYEQYF
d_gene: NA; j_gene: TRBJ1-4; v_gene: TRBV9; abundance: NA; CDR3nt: TGTGCCAGCAGCGTAGCTTGGGGACCCAATGAAAAACTGTTTTTT; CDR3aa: CASSVAWGPNEKLFF
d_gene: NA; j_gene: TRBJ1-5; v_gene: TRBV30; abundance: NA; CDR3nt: TGTGCCTGGAGTGTGCAAGGGGGCAATCAGCCCCAGCATTTT; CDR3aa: CAWSVQGGNQPQHF
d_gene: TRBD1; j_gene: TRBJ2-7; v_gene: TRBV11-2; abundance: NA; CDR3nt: TGTGCCAGCAGCTTGATTGGGACAGGGGGCTCCTACGAGCAGTACTTC; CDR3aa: CASSLIGTGGSYEQYF